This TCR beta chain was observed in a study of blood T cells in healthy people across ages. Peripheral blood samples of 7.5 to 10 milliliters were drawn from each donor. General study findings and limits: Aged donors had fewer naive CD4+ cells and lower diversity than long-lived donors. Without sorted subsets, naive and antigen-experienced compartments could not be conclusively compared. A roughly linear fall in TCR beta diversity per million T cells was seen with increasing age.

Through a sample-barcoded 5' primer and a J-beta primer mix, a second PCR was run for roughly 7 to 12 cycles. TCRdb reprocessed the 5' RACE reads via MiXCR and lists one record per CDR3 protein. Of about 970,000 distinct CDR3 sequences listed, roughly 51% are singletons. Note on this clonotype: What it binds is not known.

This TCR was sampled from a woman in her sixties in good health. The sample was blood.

CDR3 amino acids: CASSFLGPPDRIREASSYEQYF. The CDR3 DNA follows: TGTGCCAGCAGCTTCTTGGGCCCCCCGGACAGGATCCGGGAGGCCAGCTCCTACGAGCAGTACTTC. The V call is TRBV11-1, the J call TRBJ2-7; D is perhaps TRBD1 or TRBD2 (7 bases each). CDR3 length equals 22 residues. Germline V gene data show CDR1 as SGHAT and CDR2 as FQDESV (reference sequence). V was clipped by 3 bases and J by 0 bases, with 33 bases between them.